These 3 T cell receptor beta chains originate from one sample sequenced in a study of T-cell reconstitution after alpha-beta-depleted transplantation in children. During its preparation, the TCRbeta library received unique molecular identifiers. TCRdb analysed the PCR reads with MiXCR anew, one entry per CDR3 protein. The sample yields over 70,000 distinct CDR3 sequences, roughly 8.3% seen once. Sample: PBMCs from the stem cell graft donor, taken from the stem cell graft. Receptor source: a human donor who donated a stem cell graft to a child with congenital amegakaryocytic thrombocytopenia.

This clonotype was detected many times. This CDR3 reads CSARFGQGPNEQFF. CDR3 DNA: TGCAGTGCTAGATTCGGACAGGGTCCCAATGAGCAGTTCTTC. V usage is TRBV20-1 and J usage is TRBJ2-1; 8 positions match TRBD1. Germline CDR1 DFQATT, CDR2 SNEGSKA (reference sequence). The length of the CDR3 is 14 residues. J gave up 6 bases and V 2 bases, and 6 bases lay outside the gene matches.

This clonotype was seen many times. The chain carries TRBV20-1 and TRBJ2-3; D is possibly TRBD1 or TRBD2 (5 bases each). The CDR3 sequence is 15 residues long. Looked up from germline, CDR1 is DFQATT and CDR2 is SNEGSKA (reference sequence). Trimming removed 0 bases at V and 2 bases at J, with 12 bases between. In DNA form, the CDR3 reads TGCAGTGCTAGAGACGACGGGACGACCACAGATACGCAGTATTTT. This translates into CSARDDGTTTDTQYF.

This clonotype was picked up many times. The CDR3 bases are TGTGCCAGCAGCCTCCGGGACGGCTCTGAAGCTTTCTTT. This gives the protein CASSLRDGSEAFF. V usage is TRBV3-1 and J usage is TRBJ1-1, with D possibly being TRBD1 (5 bases). Germline-derived CDR1 and CDR2 are LGHDT and YNNKEL (reference sequence). This CDR3 is built from 13 residues. Trimming removed 4 bases at V and 6 bases at J, with 12 bases between.